These 20 T cell receptor beta chains originate from one sample sequenced in a study of T cell responses to AZD1222 COVID-19 vaccine. The method was immunoSEQ multiplex PCR; TCRdb's version includes in-frame clones alone and lacks a portion of them. The data show 60,000 or so clones, around 84% seen once. This specimen consisted of peripheral blood, obtained on day 0 of AZD1222 vaccination. These TCRs come from an adult in good health.

The rearrangement uses TRBV27 and TRBJ2-2; 10 nucleotides align to TRBD2. The germline V gene encodes CDR1 MNHEY and CDR2 SMNVEV (reference sequence). This CDR3 comprises 16 residues. Unmatched junction bases numbered 8, after V lost 7 bases and J lost 3 bases. In DNA form, the CDR3 reads TGTGCCAGCACCAGTCTAGCGGGAGTATACACCGGGGAGCTGTTTTTT. Protein sequence: CASTSLAGVYTGELFF.

In its sample, this clone was seen a few times. This chain connects TRBV2 to TRBJ2-3; maybe TRBD1 (5 bases). Looked up from germline, CDR1 is SNHLY and CDR2 is FYNNEI. The CDR3 is 15 amino acids. V lost 7 bases and J lost 2, with 16 bases in between. CDR3 amino acids: CASNPRGHLTDTQYF. CDR3 in DNA: TGTGCCAGCAATCCCCGAGGACATCTCACAGATACGCAGTATTTT.

The genes are TRBV5-1 and TRBJ1-1; tentatively, D is TRBD1 (5 bases). V was cut by 4 bases and J by 0 bases, with 10 bases left in between. The CDR3 spans 14 residues. Germline V gene sequence: CDR1 SGHRS, CDR2 YFSETQ. The CDR3: CASSGGALNTEAFF. CDR3 in DNA: TGCGCCAGCAGCGGGGGAGCCCTGAACACTGAAGCTTTCTTT.

The rearrangement uses TRBV10-3 and TRBJ2-5; no reliable D call. Germline V gene lookup returns CDR1 ENHRY and CDR2 SYGVKD. V lost 2 bases and J 2 bases, leaving 9 bases between the germline ends. This CDR3 has 14 residues. The DNA of the CDR3 is TGTGCCATCAGTGAGCCGACCAGTCAAGAGACCCAGTACTTC. This sequence encodes CAISEPTSQETQYF.

V gene TRBV29-1 combines with J gene TRBJ2-3; 7 bases are shared with TRBD1. V lost 6 bases, J lost 7 bases, and 10 bases stayed unmatched. The CDR3 loop spans 13 amino acids. CDR1 and CDR2 (germline): SQVTM, ANQGSEA. The DNA for the CDR3 is TGCAGCGTGGATGGGACAGATAGGTATACGCAGTATTTT. Translating gives CSVDGTDRYTQYF.

V gene TRBV5-1 combines with J gene TRBJ1-2, with TRBD1 identical over 7 bases. CDR3 length equals 16 residues. Trimming at V came to 2 bases and at J to 4 bases, leaving 11 bases not matched to a gene. Germline CDR1 SGHRS, CDR2 YFSETQ. CDR3 in DNA: TGCGCCAGCAGCTTACCCACAGGGGTCGGCTCCTATGGCTACACCTTC. Protein sequence: CASSLPTGVGSYGYTF.

The chain recombines TRBV18 with TRBJ1-1; no firm D call. This CDR3 contains 14 residues. V lost 6 bases to trimming and J lost 1 base, with 12 bases between them. CDR1 is KGHSH, CDR2 LQKENI, per germline. The CDR3 DNA follows: TGTGCCAGCTCGTCTCAGACGGAGAACACTGAAGCTTTCTTT. Amino acid sequence: CASSSQTENTEAFF.

V usage is TRBV5-1 and J usage is TRBJ2-7; 7 nucleotides agree with TRBD1. The CDR3 has 14 amino acids. V lost 4 bases, J lost 7 bases, and 11 bases stayed unmatched. Germline values: CDR1 SGHRS, CDR2 YFSETQ. The CDR3 region is CASSLGTDFREQYF. CDR3 coding DNA: TGCGCCAGCAGCCTGGGGACAGATTTTAGGGAGCAGTACTTC.

This clone has just a few counts. This sequence joins TRBV28 and TRBJ1-2; 8 bases line up with TRBD1. J gave up 4 bases and V 6 bases, and 4 bases lay outside the gene matches. The CDR3 runs to 13 residues. Germline lookup yields CDR1 MDHEN and CDR2 SYDVKM. The CDR3 DNA follows: TGTGCCAGCAGATCACAGGGGGTCTATGGCTACACCTTC. Translated: CASRSQGVYGYTF.

This chain joins TRBV7-9 and TRBJ1-4; TRBD1 might be the D (6 bases). Trimming took off 6 bases at V and 8 bases at J, with 13 bases between the two ends. Germline loops: CDR1 SEHNR, CDR2 FQNEAQ (reference sequence). The CDR3 spans 13 residues. CDR3 DNA sequence: TGTGCCAGCAGTCCTACTACAGGGGAAAAACTGTTTTTT. Translated, it gives CASSPTTGEKLFF.

The chain couples TRBV6-2 or TRBV6-3 to TRBJ2-7, with D possibly matching TRBD1 (5 bases). This CDR3 is built from 17 residues. V gave up 2 bases and J gave up 1 base, with 18 bases separating them. The germline V gene has CDR1 MNHEY and CDR2 SVGEGT. The CDR3: CASSYELGRGISYEQYV. The DNA for the CDR3 is TGTGCCAGCAGTTACGAACTGGGAAGGGGCATTTCCTACGAGCAGTACGTC.

V is TRBV7-2 and J is TRBJ1-2; D not certain. The CDR3 totals 14 residues. Trimming left V 6 bases short and J 4 bases short, with 15 bases between. Germline loops: CDR1 SGHTA, CDR2 FQGNSA. In DNA, the CDR3 is TGTGCCAGCAGTCACCGCGGGCAGTTCTATGGCTACACCTTC. This sequence encodes CASSHRGQFYGYTF.

The gene calls are TRBV24-1 and TRBJ2-5; D gene uncertain. Trimming left V 2 bases short and J 5 bases short, with 2 bases between. This CDR3 comprises 11 residues. Germline CDR1 is KGHDR and CDR2 is SFDVKD. The CDR3, as DNA: TGTGCCACCAGTGATTCGGAGACCCAGTACTTC. This sequence encodes CATSDSETQYF.

The chain employs TRBV4-1 and TRBJ1-5; the D gene is possibly TRBD1 (6 bases). CDR1 MGHRA and CDR2 YSYEKL come from the germline V gene. The CDR3 has 16 residues. V dropped 0 bases and J dropped 7 bases, with 16 bases sitting between them. The CDR3: CASSQDPGRGGQPQHF. DNA of the CDR3: TGCGCCAGCAGCCAAGACCCCGGCAGGGGTGGGCAGCCCCAGCATTTT.

The gene calls are TRBV20-1 and TRBJ1-1; D gene unclear. This CDR3 spans 11 amino acids. Germline CDR1 is DFQATT and CDR2 is SNEGSKA (reference sequence). The V gene lost 4 bases and the J gene lost 6 bases, with 9 bases spanning the gap. CDR3 coding DNA: TGCAGTGCTACCGTTATAGCTGAAGCTTTCTTT. Protein product: CSATVIAEAFF.

This chain links TRBV4-1 with TRBJ1-2; 9 positions agree with TRBD1. The germline V gene encodes CDR1 MGHRA and CDR2 YSYEKL. The CDR3 runs 14 residues. Losses at the gene ends were 4 bases for V and 3 bases for J; bases not matched to a gene: 3. DNA for the CDR3: TGCGCCAGCAGCCCCCGACAGGGGGACTATGGCTACACCTTC. Its protein product is CASSPRQGDYGYTF.

This clone occurred a few times. This chain joins TRBV19 and TRBJ2-5; D remains ambiguous. With 6 bases removed from V and 0 bases from J, the gap between germline ends came to 5 bases. The CDR3 contains 12 residues. From germline, CDR1 is LNHDA and CDR2 SQIVND (reference sequence). CDR3 amino acids: CASRQHQETQYF. The CDR3 DNA is TGTGCCAGTAGACAGCACCAAGAGACCCAGTACTTC.

J is TRBJ2-7 and V is TRBV2; D unclear. CDR1 is SNHLY and CDR2 is FYNNEI in the germline V gene. Trimming removed 3 bases from V and 6 bases from J, with 6 bases in between. The CDR3 is 11 amino acids. The CDR3 region is CASSDYGEQYV. The CDR3 bases are TGTGCCAGCAGTGATTATGGCGAGCAGTACGTC.

The chain recombines TRBV6-1 with TRBJ1-5; possible D gene TRBD1, 6 bases. The germline V gene has CDR1 MNHNS and CDR2 SASEGT. Trimming cost V 4 bases and J 2 bases, with 21 bases left between them. The CDR3 length is 18 residues. In DNA form, the CDR3 reads TGTGCCAGCAGTGGAGCCCTTTCGACAGGTTGGGGCAATCAGCCCCAGCATTTT. Protein sequence: CASSGALSTGWGNQPQHF.

This clone has only one observation. This chain uses TRBV7-2 with TRBJ1-4; no clear D gene. The V and J ends lost 4 bases and 3 bases respectively, with 9 bases between them. Germline CDR1 is SGHTA and CDR2 is FQGNSA. The CDR3 contains 14 residues. CDR3 nucleotide sequence: TGTGCCAGCAGCTCAGGACGTTCTAATGAAAAACTGTTTTTT. It codes for CASSSGRSNEKLFF.